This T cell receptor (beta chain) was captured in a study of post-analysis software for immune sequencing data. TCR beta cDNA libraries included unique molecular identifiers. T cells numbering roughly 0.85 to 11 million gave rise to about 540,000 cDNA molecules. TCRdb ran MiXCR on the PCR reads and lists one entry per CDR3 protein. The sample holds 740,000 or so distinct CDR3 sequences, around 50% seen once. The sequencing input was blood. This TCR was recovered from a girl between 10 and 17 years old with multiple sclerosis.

CDR3 in amino acids: CSAALGGQETQYF. The CDR3 coding sequence is TGCAGTGCTGCCCTGGGGGGCCAAGAGACCCAGTACTTC. The rearrangement uses TRBV20-1 and TRBJ2-5, with a tentative D call TRBD2 (6 bases). V lost 5 bases, J lost 1 base, and 11 bases lay in between. The CDR3 spans 13 residues. Germline V CDR1 and CDR2: DFQATT, SNEGSKA (reference sequence).